This TCR beta chain was observed in a study of blood T cell repertoires in COVID-19. Across the study: COVID-19 samples collected from the United States, Italy and Spain covered acute and convalescent phases.

The table came from immunoSEQ multiplex PCR; TCRdb's copy has only in-frame clones and leaves some out. The sample has around 250,000 clones; 80% to 90% are singletons. This study enrolled people aged 18 to 89 from about two dozen US geographic areas. Participant reports of clinical history set cohort assignment. Recovered status in Cohort 3 required two negative PCRs, clearance, or symptom resolution. The CDR3 is 14 amino acids. Germline-derived CDR1 and CDR2 are SNHLY and FYNNEI. V dropped 0 bases and J dropped 1 base, with 4 bases sitting between them. The specimen was PBMCs or T cells enriched from blood (not recorded which). This sequence originates from a young man who had recovered from COVID-19. The V call is TRBV2, the J call TRBJ1-5; D is ambiguous. The CDR3 DNA reads TGTGCCAGCAGTGAAGCGACAAGCAATCAGCCCCAGCATTTT. This encodes CASSEATSNQPQHF.